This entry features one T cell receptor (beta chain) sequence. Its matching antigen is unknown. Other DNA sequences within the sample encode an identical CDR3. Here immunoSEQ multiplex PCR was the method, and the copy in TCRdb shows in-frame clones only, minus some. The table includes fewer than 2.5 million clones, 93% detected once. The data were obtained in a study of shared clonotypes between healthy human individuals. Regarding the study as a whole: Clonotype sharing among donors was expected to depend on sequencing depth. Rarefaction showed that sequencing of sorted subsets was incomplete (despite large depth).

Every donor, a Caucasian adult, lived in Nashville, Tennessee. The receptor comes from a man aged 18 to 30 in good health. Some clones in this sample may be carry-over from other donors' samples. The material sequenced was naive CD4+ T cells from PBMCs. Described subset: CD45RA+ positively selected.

The CDR3 spells CASSYGQTQYF. The CDR3 DNA is TGTGCCAGCAGTTACGGGCAGACCCAGTACTTC. The chain has TRBV6-5 and TRBJ2-5; D uncertain. The V end was cut by 2 bases, the J end by 6 bases, with 4 bases between. The CDR3 is 11 amino acids. In germline, CDR1 is MNHEY, CDR2 SVGAGI.